This T cell receptor (delta chain) stems from a study of Vγ9Vδ2 T cells in congenital toxoplasmosis listed by TCRdb under 2021. The study in broad terms: The diagnosis of congenital toxoplasmosis relied on IgG, IgM and IgA serology, Western blot and an in-house interferon-gamma release assay. This study compared the CDR3 repertoires of the gamma and delta chains in sorted blood gammadelta T cells from congenitally T. gondii-infected infants versus uninfected infants. Repertoires were sequenced from infants at 2 months after birth and at 1 year of age. TCR sequencing covered roughly five infected and over 9 uninfected infants at 2 months, plus 3 infected and 4 uninfected infants at 1 year.

Mothers of both infected and uninfected infants received the same treatment, using spiramycin and/or pyrimethamine plus sulfadiazine plus folinic acid. Every infant, whether infected or uninfected, was delivered at term after more than 37 weeks of gestation. Approximately 900 uL of blood was processed into PBMCs by Lymphoprep gradient centrifugation, then cryopreserved in liquid nitrogen and shipped to Belgium. Thawed PBMCs were labeled with Zombie NIR viability dye and stained with CD3, TCR gammadelta, Vgamma9 and Vdelta2 antibodies. A FACSAria III was used to sort CD3+ TCRgammadelta+ T cells, reaching a mean purity of roughly 98%. The RNeasy Micro Kit was used to isolate RNA from 8,500 to 10,000 sorted gammadelta T cells per sample. The infants were born to mothers who were enrolled with primary T. gondii infection during pregnancy. Peripheral blood was collected from the infants at an outpatient microbiology and virology center in Pavia, Italy.

Relative to its sample, this clone is large (0.1 to 1%). Its antigen target is currently unknown. The sample holds no much larger clone one base away, and base qualities are not on file. The same CDR3 arises from other DNA sequences in this sample as well. Study-wide findings and limitations: In roughly 2-month-old infants, germline-encoded fetal-type TRDV2 CDR3 sequences seemed to be more common in infected than in uninfected infants, which suggests a footprint of in utero expansion. High prevalence of a public TRGV9 clonotype was observed in both infected and uninfected infants. Two months was the earliest age with enough suitable sample material for TCR repertoire analysis, so newborn repertoires were not sequenced. At 1 year of age, repertoire differences between infected and uninfected infants were less clear than at 2 months. At 2 months, infected infants appeared to have fewer N additions in TRGV9 and TRDV2 CDR3s than uninfected infants, particularly in TRDV2-TRDJ1 sequences.

cDNA was made by template-switch reverse transcription with TRGC- and TRDC-specific primers in one tube, using SuperScript II. The TRGC primer was designed so that it would bind both of the constant genes TRGC1 and TRGC2. Amplification of TRG and TRD was done with the KAPA Real-Time Library Amplification Kit, and AMPure XP beads were used for purification between steps. Index PCR with the Nextera XT Index Kit was used to attach Illumina sequencing adapters. An Illumina MiSeq with the V2 300 kit was used to sequence the TRG and TRD amplicons, producing 150 bp paired-end reads. As for the original processing: Before further analysis, read quality was checked using FastQC version 0.11.8. With MiXCR version 3.0.3, reads were aligned to GenBank TRG or TRD reference genes and CDR3 sequences were built. Default MiXCR settings were used, apart from assembling TRDD gene segments from 3 instead of 5 consecutive nucleotides. N additions, CDR3 length, J segment length and clonotype sharing between samples were computed with VDJtools version 1.2.1. CDR3 sequences that were out of frame or contained stop codons were left out of the analysis. The overlap of infant repertoires with previously published Vgamma9Vdelta2 repertoires from fetal, cord blood and adult blood was compared. After TCRdb called clones again from the public reads with CATT, rows with identical DNA were merged. The V and J calls were determined by TCRdb, not by the authors. Recorded for this sample are around 900 delta-chain clones; 15% to 20% of them occurred a single time. About 15% of the sample belongs to the ten largest clones.

The CDR3 contains 18 residues, cysteine and phenylalanine counted. The kept DNA is CDR3 alone, 54 bases in frame from the first base. Deletion took 0 bases off V and 0 bases off J, with a span of 21 bases between the germline ends. The germline V gene sets CDR1 to NSMFDY and CDR2 to ISSIKDK. Sample: gamma-delta T cells from blood. The chain joins TRAV29/DV5 to TRDJ1; matching of 7 bases hints at TRDD3 as the D gene. TCRdb offers no J gene call, so here the DNA was matched to germline to obtain one. The TCR was taken from a child younger than 10 born to a mother with Toxoplasma gondii infection during pregnancy, either congenitally infected or uninfected (not recorded which). The nucleotide sequence is TGTGCAGCAAGCGTCCTACACCCGGGTGGGGATAACACCGATAAACTCATCTTT. Translated, it gives CAASVLHPGGDNTDKLIF.